This is a list of T cell receptor beta chains from one sample in a study of vaccination effects on CD4 cells after COVID-19. Sequenced by immunoSEQ multiplex PCR; TCRdb stores in-frame clones only, minus some. The table includes around 25,000 clones, around four fifths detected once. These receptors have no identified antigens. The sample here was CD4+ T cells from PBMCs cultured with HCoV-NL63 spike peptides, taken after COVID-19 vaccination. These TCRs come from a human donor who received a COVID-19 vaccine. Some clones in this sample may be carry-over from other donors' samples. Each CDR3 is given with its conserved first and last residue. D genes are given only for firm matches. Size is omitted from some rows. Given values are once, few, many or a class for expanded clones.

abundance,v_gene,j_gene,d_gene,CDR3nt,CDR3aa
NA,TRBV5-8,TRBJ2-3,TRBD1,TGTGCCAGCAGCCCAGGGGGCTCCTCCGGAGATACGCAGTATTTT,CASSPGGSSGDTQYF
NA,TRBV2,TRBJ1-1,TRBD1,TGTGCCAGCACCGGACAGGAGGGGAACACTGAAGCTTTCTTT,CASTGQEGNTEAFF
NA,TRBV19,TRBJ1-2,NA,TGTGCCAGCAAAACACAGGCCACTAACTATGGCTACACCTTC,CASKTQATNYGYTF
NA,TRBV10-3,TRBJ1-5,NA,TGTGCCATCAGTGCGAGTTTACAGCCCCAGCATTTT,CAISASLQPQHF
NA,TRBV12-3/TRBV12-4,TRBJ1-3,NA,TGTGCCAGCAGTTTACTGAGCGGAAACACCATATATTTT,CASSLLSGNTIYF
NA,TRBV28,TRBJ2-2,TRBD1,TGTGCCAGCAGTGCGGACAGGGTGGGCCCCGGGGAGCTGTTTTTT,CASSADRVGPGELFF
NA,TRBV19,TRBJ2-1,NA,TGTGCCAGTAGTATAGGCGGGGCATACAATGAGCAGTTCTTC,CASSIGGAYNEQFF
NA,TRBV28,TRBJ1-1,NA,TGTGCCAGCAGTTTATTAGGTGGTACTGAAGCTTTCTTT,CASSLLGGTEAFF
NA,TRBV5-1,TRBJ2-5,TRBD2,TGCGCCAGCAGCTTGGGGACTAGCGGCCAAGAGACCCAGTACTTC,CASSLGTSGQETQYF
few,TRBV24-1,TRBJ2-1,NA,TGTGCCACCAGTGTCACCAGGGCCGTCCACAATGAGCAGTTCTTC,CATSVTRAVHNEQFF
NA,TRBV4-1,TRBJ2-5,NA,TGCGCCAGCAGCCAAGGTACTAGTTCGGGTGAGACCCAGTACTTC,CASSQGTSSGETQYF
few,TRBV2,TRBJ2-2,NA,TGTGCCAGCATAAGGCAGGGCGGCACCGGGGAGCTGTTTTTT,CASIRQGGTGELFF
NA,TRBV12-5,TRBJ2-3,NA,TGTGCTAGTGGGGTAGCAGGGGCAGATACGCAGTATTTT,CASGVAGADTQYF
NA,TRBV15,TRBJ1-3,TRBD1,TGTGCCACCAGCAGAGGGACAGGGAGGTCTGGAAACACCATATATTTT,CATSRGTGRSGNTIYF
NA,TRBV9,TRBJ2-1,TRBD1,TGTGCCAGCAGCCTCAATCCCGGGACAGGGGGCTGGAATGAGCAGTTCTTC,CASSLNPGTGGWNEQFF